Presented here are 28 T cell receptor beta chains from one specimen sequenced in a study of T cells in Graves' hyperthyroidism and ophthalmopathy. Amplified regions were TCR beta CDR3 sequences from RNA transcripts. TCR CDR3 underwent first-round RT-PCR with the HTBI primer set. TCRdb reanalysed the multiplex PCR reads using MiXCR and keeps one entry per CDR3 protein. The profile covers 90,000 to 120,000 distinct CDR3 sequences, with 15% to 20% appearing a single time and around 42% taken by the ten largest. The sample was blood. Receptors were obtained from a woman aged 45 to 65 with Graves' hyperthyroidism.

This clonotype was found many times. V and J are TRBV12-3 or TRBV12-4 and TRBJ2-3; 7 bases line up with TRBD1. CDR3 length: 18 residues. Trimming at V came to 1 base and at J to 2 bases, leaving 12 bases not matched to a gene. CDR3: CASSLDHLGTDYTDTQYF. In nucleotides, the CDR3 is TGTGCCAGCAGTTTAGACCACCTCGGGACAGACTACACAGATACGCAGTATTTT.

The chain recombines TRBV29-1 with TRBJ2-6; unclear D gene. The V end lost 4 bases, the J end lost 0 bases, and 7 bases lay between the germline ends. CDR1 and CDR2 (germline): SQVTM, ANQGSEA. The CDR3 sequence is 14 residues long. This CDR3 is CSVVGDSGANVLTF. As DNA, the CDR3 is TGCAGCGTTGTTGGGGACTCTGGGGCCAACGTCCTGACTTTC.

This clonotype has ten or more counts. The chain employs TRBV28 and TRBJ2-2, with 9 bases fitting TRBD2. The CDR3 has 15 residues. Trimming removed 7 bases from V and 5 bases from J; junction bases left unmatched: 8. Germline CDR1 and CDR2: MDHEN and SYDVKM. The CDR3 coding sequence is TGTGCCAGCACCCTTGGAACTAGCGGGACCGGGGAGCTGTTTTTT. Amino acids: CASTLGTSGTGELFF.

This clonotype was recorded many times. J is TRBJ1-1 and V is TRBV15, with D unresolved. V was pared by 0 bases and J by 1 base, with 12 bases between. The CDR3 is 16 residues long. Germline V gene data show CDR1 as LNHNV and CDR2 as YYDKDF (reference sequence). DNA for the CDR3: TGTGCCACCAGCAGAGATTCATCGAGACGGAACACTGAAGCTTTCTTT. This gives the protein CATSRDSSRRNTEAFF.

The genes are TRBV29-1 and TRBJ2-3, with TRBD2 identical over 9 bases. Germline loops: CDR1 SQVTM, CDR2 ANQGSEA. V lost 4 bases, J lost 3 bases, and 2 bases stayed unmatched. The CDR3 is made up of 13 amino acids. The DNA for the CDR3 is TGCAGCGTTGGACTAGCGGTAACAGATACGCAGTATTTT. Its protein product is CSVGLAVTDTQYF.

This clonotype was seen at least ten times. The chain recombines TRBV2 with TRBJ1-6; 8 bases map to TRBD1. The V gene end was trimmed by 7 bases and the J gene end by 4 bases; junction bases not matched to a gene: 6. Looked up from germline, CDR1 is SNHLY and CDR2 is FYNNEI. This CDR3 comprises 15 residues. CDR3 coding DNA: TGTGCCAGCACCAGACAGGGGACTTATAATTCACCCCTCCACTTT. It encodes CASTRQGTYNSPLHF. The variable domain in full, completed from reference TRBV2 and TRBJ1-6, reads EPEVTQTPSHQVTQMGQEVILRCVPISNHLYFYWYRQILGQKVEFLVSFYNNEISEKSEIFDDQFSVERPDGSNFTLKIRSTKLEDSAMYFCASTRQGTYNSPLHFGNGTRLTVT.

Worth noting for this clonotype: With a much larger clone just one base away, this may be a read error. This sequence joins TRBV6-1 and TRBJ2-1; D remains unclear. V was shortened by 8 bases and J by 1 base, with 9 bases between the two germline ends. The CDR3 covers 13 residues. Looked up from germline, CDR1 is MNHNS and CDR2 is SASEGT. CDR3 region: CASRARSYNEQFF. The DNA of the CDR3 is TGTGCCAGCCGAGCGCGATCCTACAATGAGCAGTTCTTC.

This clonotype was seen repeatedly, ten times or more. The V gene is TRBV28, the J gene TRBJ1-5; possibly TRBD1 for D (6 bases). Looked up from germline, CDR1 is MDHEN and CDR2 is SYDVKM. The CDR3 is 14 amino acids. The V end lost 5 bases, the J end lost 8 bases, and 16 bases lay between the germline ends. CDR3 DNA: TGTGCCAGCAGTCCCAGGGGTTGGGGTAAGCCCCAGCATTTT. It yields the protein CASSPRGWGKPQHF.

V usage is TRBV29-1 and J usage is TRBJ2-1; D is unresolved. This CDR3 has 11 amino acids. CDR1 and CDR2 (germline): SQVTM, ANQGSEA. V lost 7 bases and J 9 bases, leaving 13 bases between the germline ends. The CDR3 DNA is TGCAGCGCCGTCAAGGGCGGTGAGCAGTTCTTC. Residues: CSAVKGGEQFF.

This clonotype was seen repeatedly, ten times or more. Written as DNA, the CDR3 is TGCAGCGCGTGGGACAGGGGGAACACTGAAGCTTTCTTT. Protein: CSAWDRGNTEAFF. The chain is built from TRBV29-1 and TRBJ1-1; TRBD1 aligns across 10 bases. Per germline, CDR1 SQVTM and CDR2 ANQGSEA. This CDR3 is built from 13 residues. J was trimmed by 1 base and V by 7 bases; bases with no gene match: 3.

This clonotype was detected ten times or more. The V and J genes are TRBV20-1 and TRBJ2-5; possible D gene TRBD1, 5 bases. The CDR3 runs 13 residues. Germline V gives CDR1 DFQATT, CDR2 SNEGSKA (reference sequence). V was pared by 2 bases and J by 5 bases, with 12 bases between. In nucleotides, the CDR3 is TGCAGTGCTAGATCCCCCAGGGATGAGACCCAGTACTTC. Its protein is CSARSPRDETQYF.

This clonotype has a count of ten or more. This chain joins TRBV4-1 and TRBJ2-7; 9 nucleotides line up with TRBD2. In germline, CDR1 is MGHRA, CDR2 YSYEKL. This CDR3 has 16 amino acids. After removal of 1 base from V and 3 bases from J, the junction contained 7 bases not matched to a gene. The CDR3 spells CASSQGPAGGVYEQYF. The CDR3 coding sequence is TGCGCCAGCAGCCAAGGTCCAGCGGGAGGTGTCTACGAGCAGTACTTC.

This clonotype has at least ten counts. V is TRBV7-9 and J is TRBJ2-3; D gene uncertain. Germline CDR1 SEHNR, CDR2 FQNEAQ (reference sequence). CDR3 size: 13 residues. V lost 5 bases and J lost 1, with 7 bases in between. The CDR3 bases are TGTGCCAGCAGCGAGGCGGGCACAGATACGCAGTATTTT. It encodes CASSEAGTDTQYF.

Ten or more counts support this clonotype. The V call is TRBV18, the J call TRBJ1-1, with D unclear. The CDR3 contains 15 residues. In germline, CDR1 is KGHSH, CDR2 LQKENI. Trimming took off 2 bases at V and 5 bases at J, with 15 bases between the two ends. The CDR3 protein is CASSPMGRALTEAFF. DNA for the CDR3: TGTGCCAGCTCACCAATGGGCAGAGCCCTTACTGAAGCTTTCTTT.

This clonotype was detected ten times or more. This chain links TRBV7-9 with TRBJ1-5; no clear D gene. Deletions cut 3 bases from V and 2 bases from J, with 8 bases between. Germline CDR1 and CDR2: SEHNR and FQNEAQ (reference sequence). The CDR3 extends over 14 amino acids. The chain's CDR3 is CASSFGSRNQPQHF. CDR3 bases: TGTGCCAGCAGCTTTGGCAGTCGCAATCAGCCCCAGCATTTT.

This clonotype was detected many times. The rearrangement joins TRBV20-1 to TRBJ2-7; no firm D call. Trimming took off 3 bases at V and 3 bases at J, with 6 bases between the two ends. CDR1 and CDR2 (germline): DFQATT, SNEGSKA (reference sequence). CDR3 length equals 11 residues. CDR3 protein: CSARLGYEQYV. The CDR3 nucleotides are TGCAGTGCTAGGCTAGGCTACGAGCAGTACGTC.

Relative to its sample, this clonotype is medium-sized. CDR3 in amino acids: CASSPSGTLGTQYF. The CDR3 DNA follows: TGTGCCAGCAGTCCTAGCGGGACGCTTGGTACGCAGTATTTT. J is TRBJ2-3 and V is TRBV11-2, with 9 bases matching TRBD2. Germline CDR1 SGHAT, CDR2 FQNNGV. The CDR3 spans 14 residues. V lost 6 bases, J lost 8 bases, and 9 bases stayed unmatched. Together with reference TRBV11-2 and TRBJ2-3, the CDR3 gives the full variable domain: EAGVAQSPRYKIIEKRQSVAFWCNPISGHATLYWYQQILGQGPKLLIQFQNNGVVDDSQLPKDRFSAERLKGVDSTLKIQPAKLEDSAVYLCASSPSGTLGTQYFGPGTRLTVL.

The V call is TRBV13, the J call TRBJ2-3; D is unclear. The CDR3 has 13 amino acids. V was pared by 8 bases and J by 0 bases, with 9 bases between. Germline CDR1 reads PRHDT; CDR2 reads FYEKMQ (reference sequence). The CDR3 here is CASRPDSTDTQYF. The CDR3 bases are TGTGCCAGCCGCCCGGATAGCACAGATACGCAGTATTTT. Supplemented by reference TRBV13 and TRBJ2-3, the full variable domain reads AAGVIQSPRHLIKEKRETATLKCYPIPRHDTVYWYQQGPGQDPQFLISFYEKMQSDKGSIPDRFSAQQFSDYHSELNMSSLELGDSALYFCASRPDSTDTQYFGPGTRLTVL.

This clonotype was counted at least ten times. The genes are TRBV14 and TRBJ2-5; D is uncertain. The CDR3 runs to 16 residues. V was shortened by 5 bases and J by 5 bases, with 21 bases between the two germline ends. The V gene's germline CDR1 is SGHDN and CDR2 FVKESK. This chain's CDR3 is CASSWKVLPGRETQYF. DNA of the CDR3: TGTGCCAGCAGCTGGAAGGTCCTCCCCGGTCGGGAGACCCAGTACTTC.

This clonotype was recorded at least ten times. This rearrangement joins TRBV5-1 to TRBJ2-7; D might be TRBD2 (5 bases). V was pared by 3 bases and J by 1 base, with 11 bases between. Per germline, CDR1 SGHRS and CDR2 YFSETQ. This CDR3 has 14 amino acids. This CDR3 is CASSWTTGSYEQYF. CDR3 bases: TGCGCCAGCAGCTGGACCACGGGGTCCTACGAGCAGTACTTC.

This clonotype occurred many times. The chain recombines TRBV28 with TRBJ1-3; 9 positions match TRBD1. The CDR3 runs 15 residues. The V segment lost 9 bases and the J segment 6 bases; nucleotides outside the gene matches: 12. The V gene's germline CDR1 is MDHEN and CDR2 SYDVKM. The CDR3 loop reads CASRTGVGSENTIYF. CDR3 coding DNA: TGTGCCAGTCGGACAGGGGTGGGATCGGAAAACACCATATATTTT.

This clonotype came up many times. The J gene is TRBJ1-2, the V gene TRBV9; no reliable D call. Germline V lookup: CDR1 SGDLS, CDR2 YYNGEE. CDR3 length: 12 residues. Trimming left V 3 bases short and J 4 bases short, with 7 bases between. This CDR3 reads CASSASGYGYTF. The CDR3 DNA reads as TGTGCCAGCAGCGCCTCCGGCTATGGCTACACCTTC. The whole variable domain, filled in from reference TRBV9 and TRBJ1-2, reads DSGVTQTPKHLITATGQRVTLRCSPRSGDLSVYWYQQSLDQGLQFLIQYYNGEERAKGNILERFSAQQFPDLHSELNLSSLELGDSALYFCASSASGYGYTFGSGTRLTVV.

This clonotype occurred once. The CDR3 nucleotides are TGTGCCAGCAGATCCGGGACTAGCGGGAGGGGGCAGTACTTC. Translating gives CASRSGTSGRGQYF. The rearrangement uses TRBV28 and TRBJ2-7; 16 bases are a match to TRBD2. The CDR3 is made up of 14 amino acids. J was trimmed by 9 bases and V by 6 bases; bases with no gene match: 5. From germline, CDR1 is MDHEN and CDR2 SYDVKM.

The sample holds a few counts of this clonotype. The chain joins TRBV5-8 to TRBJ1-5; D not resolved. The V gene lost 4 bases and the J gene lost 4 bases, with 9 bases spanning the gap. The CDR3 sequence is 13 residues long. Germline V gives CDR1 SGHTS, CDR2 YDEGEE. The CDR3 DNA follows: TGTGCCAGCAGCCCTTCGTTGAATCAGCCCCAGCATTTT. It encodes CASSPSLNQPQHF.

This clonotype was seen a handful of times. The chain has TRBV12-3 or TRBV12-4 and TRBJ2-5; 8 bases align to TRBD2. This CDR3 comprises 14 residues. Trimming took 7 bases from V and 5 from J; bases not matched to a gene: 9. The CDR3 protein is CASNSGIEGETQYF. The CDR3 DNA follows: TGTGCCAGCAATAGCGGGATAGAAGGGGAGACCCAGTACTTC.

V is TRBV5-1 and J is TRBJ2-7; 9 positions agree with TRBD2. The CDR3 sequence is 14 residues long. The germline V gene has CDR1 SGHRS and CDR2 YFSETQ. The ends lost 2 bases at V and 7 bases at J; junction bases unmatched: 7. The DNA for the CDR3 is TGCGCCAGCAGCTTCGCGGGGGGGCCAGGGGAGCAGTACTTC. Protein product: CASSFAGGPGEQYF.

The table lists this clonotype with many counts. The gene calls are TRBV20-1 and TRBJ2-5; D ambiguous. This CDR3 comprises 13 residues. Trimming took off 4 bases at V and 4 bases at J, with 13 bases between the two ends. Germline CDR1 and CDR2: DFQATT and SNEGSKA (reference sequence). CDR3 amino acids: CSAKVPFIETQYF. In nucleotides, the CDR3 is TGCAGTGCTAAGGTGCCGTTCATAGAGACCCAGTACTTC.

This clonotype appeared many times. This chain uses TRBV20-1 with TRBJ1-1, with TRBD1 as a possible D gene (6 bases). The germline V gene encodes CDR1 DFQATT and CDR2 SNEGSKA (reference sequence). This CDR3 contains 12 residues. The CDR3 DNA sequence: TGCCATCCCACAGGGACGAACACTGAAGCTTTCTTT. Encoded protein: CHPTGTNTEAFF.